This section outlines one TCR beta chain sequence together with its context. The data are from a study of blood T cell repertoires in COVID-19. The repertoire was sequenced with immunoSEQ multiplex PCR; TCRdb's copy has only in-frame clones and lacks some. The sample comprises around 130,000 clones, around 78% of which are singletons, and roughly 10% rests with the top ten. Looked up from germline, CDR1 is MNHNS and CDR2 is SASEGT. The CDR3 runs to 16 residues. Trimming at V came to 0 bases and at J to 4 bases, leaving 8 bases not matched to a gene. The chain employs TRBV6-1 and TRBJ1-2; TRBD1 aligns across 7 bases. Source material: peripheral blood. The clonotype originates from a human donor in a cohort sampled during active COVID-19. CDR3 bases: TGTGCCAGCAGTGAAGCGCGCGACAGGGTGATCTATGGCTACACCTTC. Translated, it gives CASSEARDRVIYGYTF.